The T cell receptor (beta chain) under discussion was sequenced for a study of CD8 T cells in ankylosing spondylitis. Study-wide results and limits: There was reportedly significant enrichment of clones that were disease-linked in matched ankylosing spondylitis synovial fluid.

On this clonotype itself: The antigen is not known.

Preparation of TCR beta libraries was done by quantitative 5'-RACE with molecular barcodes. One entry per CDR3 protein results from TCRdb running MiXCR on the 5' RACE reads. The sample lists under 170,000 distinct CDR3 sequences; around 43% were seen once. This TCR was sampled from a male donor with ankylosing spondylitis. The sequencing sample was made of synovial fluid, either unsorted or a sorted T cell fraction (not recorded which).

The chain's CDR3 is CASSPSGGSTDTQYF. CDR3 DNA sequence: TGTGCCAGCAGTCCCAGCGGGGGTAGCACAGATACGCAGTATTTT. The V and J genes are TRBV7-8 and TRBJ2-3, with TRBD2 matching 8 bases. The CDR3 consists of 15 residues. V dropped 6 bases and J dropped 0; count of bases not matched to a gene: 5. Germline V gene sequence: CDR1 SGHVS, CDR2 FQNEAQ.